What follows describes a single T cell receptor (beta chain). In the study's own analysis: How many nucleated cells were present was estimated from reference gene primer amplification. The protocol was immunoSEQ multiplex PCR, while the TCRdb copy is restricted to in-frame clones and leaves out a portion. That table is the source of V, J and clone size, and D and trimming were worked out from the DNA. The sample lists 150,000 or so clones, roughly 81% seen once, with approximately 8.4% in the top ten. V lost 5 bases and J lost 9; bases outside the gene matches: 9. Per the germline V gene, CDR1 is LNHDA and CDR2 is SQIVND (reference sequence). This CDR3 spans 14 amino acids. This specimen belongs to a study of blood T cell repertoires in COVID-19. Study-wide context: The study drew acute and convalescent COVID-19 samples from the United States, Italy and Spain. PBMCs, B-cell-depleted T cells, or T cells provided the cDNA or gDNA that made up the material.

The rearrangement links TRBV19 to TRBJ1-1, with 10 bases identical to TRBD1. The TCR was taken from a human donor with acute or convalescent COVID-19. The donor label of this sample is uncertain. Sequencing was performed on peripheral blood. CDR3: CASSSMTGGAKAFF. The CDR3 DNA reads TGTGCCAGTAGTTCAATGACAGGGGGCGCGAAAGCTTTCTTT. The whole variable domain, remainder taken from reference TRBV19 and TRBJ1-1, is DGGITQSPKYLFRKEGQNVTLSCEQNLNHDAMYWYRQDPGQGLRLIYYSQIVNDFQKGDIAEGYSVSREKKESFPLTVTSAQKNPTAFYLCASSSMTGGAKAFFGQGTRLTVV.